The T cell receptor (beta chain) described here comes from a study of CD8 T cells in ankylosing spondylitis. General study findings and limits: It appeared that ankylosing spondylitis blood was characterized by a TCR beta motif of several highly homologous variants.

A word on this clonotype: Antigen specificity is unknown.

TCRdb independently ran MiXCR on the 5' RACE reads; one entry per CDR3 protein. The table records 150,000 or so distinct CDR3 sequences, under 35% of them present only once. This CDR3 is built from 12 residues. With 7 bases clipped from V and 6 bases from J, the junction kept 7 bases outside the gene matches. Germline lookup yields CDR1 DFQATT and CDR2 SNEGSKA (reference sequence). The sequenced sample consisted of synovial fluid, either unsorted or a sorted T cell fraction (not recorded which). The receptor comes from a male donor with ankylosing spondylitis. The chain uses TRBV20-1 and TRBJ1-2; TRBD1 agrees at 8 bases. CDR3 sequence: CSGRGQGDGYTF. Written as DNA, the CDR3 is TGCAGTGGCAGGGGGCAGGGGGATGGCTACACCTTC.